The clone carrying this T cell receptor (beta chain) was found many times. Its antigen is undetermined. Together with a sample-barcoded 5' primer, a J-beta primer mix was included in a second PCR lasting about 6 to 12 cycles. TCRdb recomputed calls from the 5' RACE reads with MiXCR, one row per CDR3 protein. Found here are 800,000 or so distinct CDR3 sequences, roughly 25% of them singletons; the top ten hold roughly 3.5%. This specimen belongs to a study of blood T cells in healthy people across ages. Points from the study as a whole: The study lacked donor CMV status, which possibly confounded expanded clonotype changes.

The length of the CDR3 is 13 residues. Germline V gene data show CDR1 as MDHEN and CDR2 as SYDVKM. The V gene lost 1 base and the J gene lost 4 bases, with 8 bases spanning the gap. These data were likewise used in another study, on T cells of mothers and their children.

The V gene is TRBV28, the J gene TRBJ2-7; weak D call: TRBD2 (6 bases). Sequencing was carried out using blood. This TCR was recovered from a boy aged 5-17 years in good health. CDR3 DNA: TGTGCCAGCAGTTTATTTCGGGGGTACGAGCAGTACTTC. Translating it yields CASSLFRGYEQYF.